This T cell receptor beta chain came from a study of tumor and adjacent non-tumor tissue in lung cancer. The library came from three nested PCR rounds adapted from ARM-PCR protocols. TCRdb redid the calling of the multiplex PCR reads with MiXCR, one entry per CDR3 protein. The sample records about 43,000 distinct CDR3 sequences, about three fifths being singletons. This CDR3 contains 16 residues. CDR1 is SGHVS, CDR2 FQNEAQ, per germline. Study-wide points: Compared with tumor, normal lung showed significantly lower TCR diversity. In normal lung, the top 100 clones were significantly more dominant than in tumor.

No cell sorting was done before RNA was extracted from the tissue. Distant lung tissue was collected more than 3 cm away from the tumor edge. In the case of this clonotype: Its antigen is not identified. This may be a read error, as it is one base from a much larger clone.

The V call is TRBV7-8, the J call TRBJ2-2; tentative D call: TRBD2 (5 bases). The source is a man aged 50 to 59 with non-small cell lung cancer. The sequencing sample was made of distant non-tumor lung tissue. CDR3 sequence reads: CASSFAESPNTGELCF. Written as DNA, the CDR3 is TGTGCCAGCAGCTTCGCCGAGAGTCCGAACACCGGGGAGCTGTGTTTT. Using reference TRBV7-8 and TRBJ2-2 for the parts outside the CDR3, the full variable domain is GAGVSQSPRYKVAKRGQDVALRCDPISGHVSLFWYQQALGQGPEFLTYFQNEAQLDKSGLPSDRFFAERPEGSVSTLKIQRTQQEDSAVYLCASSFAESPNTGELCFGEGSRLTVL.